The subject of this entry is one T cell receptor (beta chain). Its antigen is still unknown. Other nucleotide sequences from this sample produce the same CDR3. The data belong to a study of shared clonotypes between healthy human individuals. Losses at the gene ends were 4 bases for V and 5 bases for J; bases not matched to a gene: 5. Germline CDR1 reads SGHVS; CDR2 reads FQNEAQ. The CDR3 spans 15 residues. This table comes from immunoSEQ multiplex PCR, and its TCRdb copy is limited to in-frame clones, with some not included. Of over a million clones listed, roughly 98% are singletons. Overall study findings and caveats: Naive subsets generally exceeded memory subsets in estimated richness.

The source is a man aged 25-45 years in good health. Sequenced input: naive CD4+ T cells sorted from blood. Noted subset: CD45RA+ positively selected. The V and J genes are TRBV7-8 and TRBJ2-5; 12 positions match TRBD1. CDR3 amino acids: CASSSGQGAGETQYF. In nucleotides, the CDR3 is TGTGCCAGCAGCTCGGGACAGGGGGCAGGGGAGACCCAGTACTTC.